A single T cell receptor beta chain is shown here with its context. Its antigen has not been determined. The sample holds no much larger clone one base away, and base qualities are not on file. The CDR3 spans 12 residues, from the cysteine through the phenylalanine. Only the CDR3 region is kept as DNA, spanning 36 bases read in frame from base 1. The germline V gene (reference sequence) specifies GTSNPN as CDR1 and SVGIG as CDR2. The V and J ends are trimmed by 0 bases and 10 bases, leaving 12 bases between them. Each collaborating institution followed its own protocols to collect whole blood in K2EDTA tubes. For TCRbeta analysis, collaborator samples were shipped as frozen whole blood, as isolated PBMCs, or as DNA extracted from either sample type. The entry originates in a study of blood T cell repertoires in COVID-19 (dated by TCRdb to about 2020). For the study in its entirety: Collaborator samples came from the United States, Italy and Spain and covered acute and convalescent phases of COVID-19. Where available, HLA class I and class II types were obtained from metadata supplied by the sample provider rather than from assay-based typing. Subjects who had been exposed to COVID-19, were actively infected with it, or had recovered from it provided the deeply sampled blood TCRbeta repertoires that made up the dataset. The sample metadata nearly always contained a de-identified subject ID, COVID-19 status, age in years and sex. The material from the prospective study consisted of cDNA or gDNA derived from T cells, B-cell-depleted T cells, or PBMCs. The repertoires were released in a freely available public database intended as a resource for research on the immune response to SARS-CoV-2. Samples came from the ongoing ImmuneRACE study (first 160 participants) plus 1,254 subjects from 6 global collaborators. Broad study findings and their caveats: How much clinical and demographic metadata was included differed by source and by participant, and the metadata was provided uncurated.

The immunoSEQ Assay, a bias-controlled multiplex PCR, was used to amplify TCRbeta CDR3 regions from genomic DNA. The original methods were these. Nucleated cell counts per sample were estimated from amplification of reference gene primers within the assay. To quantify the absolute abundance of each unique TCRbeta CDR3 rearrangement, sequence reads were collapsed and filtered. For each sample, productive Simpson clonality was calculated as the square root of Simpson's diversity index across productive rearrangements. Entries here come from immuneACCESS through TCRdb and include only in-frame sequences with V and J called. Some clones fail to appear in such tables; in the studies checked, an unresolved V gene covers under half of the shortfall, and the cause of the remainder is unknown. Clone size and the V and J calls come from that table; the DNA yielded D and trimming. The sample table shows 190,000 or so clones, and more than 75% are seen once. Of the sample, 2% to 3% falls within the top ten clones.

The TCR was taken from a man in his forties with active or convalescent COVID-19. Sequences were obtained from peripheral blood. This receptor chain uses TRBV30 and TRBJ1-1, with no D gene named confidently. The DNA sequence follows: TGTGCCTGGAGTGTAACCGGAAGAGGAGCTTTCTTT. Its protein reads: CAWSVTGRGAFF.